What follows are 4 T cell receptor beta chains derived from one specimen sequenced in a study of T cell responses to AZD1222 COVID-19 vaccine. TCRdb's table, derived via immunoSEQ multiplex PCR, lists solely in-frame clones and lacks some. This repertoire shows about 96,000 clones, roughly nine tenths found once; its top ten account for roughly 1.7%. The starting material was peripheral blood, obtained on day 0 of AZD1222 vaccination. The source is an adult in good health.

V gene TRBV19 combines with J gene TRBJ1-1; 7 bases are shared with TRBD1. The germline V gene encodes CDR1 LNHDA and CDR2 SQIVND (reference sequence). The CDR3 is made up of 14 amino acids. The V gene end was trimmed by 5 bases and the J gene end by 8 bases; junction bases not matched to a gene: 11. The CDR3 here is CASSHLQGREEAFF. Written as DNA, the CDR3 is TGTGCCAGTAGTCACTTACAGGGGAGAGAGGAAGCTTTCTTT.

V gene TRBV7-9 combines with J gene TRBJ2-5; D perhaps matches TRBD1 (6 bases). This CDR3 contains 14 residues. Germline V gene sequence: CDR1 SEHNR, CDR2 FQNEAQ (reference sequence). Trimming took off 1 base at V and 0 bases at J, with 6 bases between the two ends. This CDR3 reads CASSLGTDQETQYF. CDR3 DNA: TGTGCCAGCAGCTTAGGGACAGACCAAGAGACCCAGTACTTC.

V is TRBV7-2 and J is TRBJ1-5; D gene uncertain. Germline CDR1 and CDR2: SGHTA and FQGNSA. CDR3 length: 13 residues. V lost 3 bases and J lost 6, with 9 bases in between. The CDR3 loop is CASSLDFGQPQHF. The CDR3 DNA is TGTGCCAGCAGCTTGGACTTTGGTCAGCCCCAGCATTTT.

The chain joins TRBV7-8 to TRBJ2-3; 8 nucleotides align to TRBD2. J lost 4 bases, V lost 5 bases, and 11 bases had no gene match. Germline V CDR1 and CDR2: SGHVS, FQNEAQ. CDR3 length equals 16 residues. CDR3 amino acids: CASSPYGLGGADTQYF. Written as DNA, the CDR3 is TGTGCCAGCAGCCCCTATGGGCTCGGGGGGGCAGATACGCAGTATTTT.